The 22 T cell receptor beta chains reported below all come from one sample, sequenced in a study of blood T cell repertoires in COVID-19. TCRdb's copy holds only in-frame clones and misses some; the assay was immunoSEQ multiplex PCR. The table includes tens of thousands of clones, 80% to 90% detected once. Sequences were obtained from peripheral blood. All receptors derive from a human donor with active COVID-19. The donor label of this sample is uncertain.

By share, this clone counts as medium-sized (0.01 to 0.1%). The V gene is TRBV9, the J gene TRBJ2-3; TRBD2 aligns across 8 bases. Trimming cost V 6 bases and J 5 bases; bases outside gene matches: 14. Germline V gives CDR1 SGDLS, CDR2 YYNGEE. The CDR3 length is 16 residues. In nucleotides, the CDR3 is TGTGCCAGCACCGGGGGGGCGGGGGCCTTCGGAGATACGCAGTATTTT. Translated: CASTGGAGAFGDTQYF.

The CDR3 nucleotides are TGTGCCACCAGCAGAGAGGGGGGGCCTAGAGGCTACACCTTC. This encodes CATSREGGPRGYTF. The chain combines TRBV15 with TRBJ1-2; D perhaps matches TRBD1 (6 bases). CDR1 is LNHNV and CDR2 is YYDKDF in the germline V gene (reference sequence). The ends were cut back, 0 bases at V and 8 bases at J, with 13 bases in the middle. The CDR3 length is 14 residues.

Points on this clone: This is likely a read error, given that the CDR3 carries no conserved phenylalanine or tryptophan at its end. No DNA is shown, since the ends of the CDR3 on it are uncertain; the CDR3 is the one TCRdb lists. The chain uses TRBV2 and TRBJ1-1; the table's D gene call, TRBD1, was not cross checked with the DNA. CDR1 and CDR2 from the germline V gene are SNHLY and FYNNEI. The CDR3 totals 8 residues, both ends included. The chain's CDR3 is CASIFAGS.

The V and J genes are TRBV27 and TRBJ2-7, with 7 bases fitting TRBD2. CDR1 is MNHEY and CDR2 is SMNVEV in the germline V gene (reference sequence). V lost 4 bases to trimming and J lost 0 bases; unmatched junction nucleotides: 9. The CDR3 contains 16 residues. CDR3 protein: CASSSDRDYVSYEQYF. Here the CDR3 DNA reads TGTGCCAGCAGTTCGGACCGGGACTACGTCTCCTACGAGCAGTACTTC.

This clone was detected only a few times. This chain connects TRBV19 to TRBJ1-5; D might be TRBD1 (5 bases). The CDR3 is 17 amino acids. The germline V gene has CDR1 LNHDA and CDR2 SQIVND (reference sequence). Trimming left V 7 bases short and J 2 bases short, with 21 bases between. CDR3 sequence reads: CASTNKPGVGGNQPQHF. In nucleotides, the CDR3 is TGTGCCAGTACCAACAAACCCGGAGTAGGGGGCAATCAGCCCCAGCATTTT.

The V call is TRBV4-1, the J call TRBJ2-1, with D uncertain. The CDR3 length is 17 residues. Trimming took off 1 base at V and 0 bases at J, with 13 bases between the two ends. Germline loops: CDR1 MGHRA, CDR2 YSYEKL. The CDR3 protein is CASSQVDLGFSYNEQFF. CDR3 sequence (DNA): TGCGCCAGCAGCCAAGTTGACCTGGGCTTCTCCTACAATGAGCAGTTCTTC.

The rearrangement links TRBV27 to TRBJ2-1; D possibly corresponds to TRBD2 (5 bases). Germline-derived CDR1 and CDR2 are MNHEY and SMNVEV (reference sequence). Trimming left V 3 bases short and J 8 bases short, with 14 bases between. This CDR3 spans 14 amino acids. CDR3 in DNA: TGTGCCAGCAGTTTGCGGGCGACGCGTGATGAGCAGTTCTTC. It translates to CASSLRATRDEQFF.

J is TRBJ2-1 and V is TRBV6-2 or TRBV6-3; 11 bases agree with TRBD2. This CDR3 is 16 amino acids long. Germline CDR1 MNHEY, CDR2 SVGEGT. Trimming cost V 6 bases and J 6 bases; bases outside gene matches: 10. CDR3 nucleotide sequence: TGTGCCAGCAGCCGAGTAGCGGGAGGGCCTGGCAATGAGCAGTTCTTC. Translated: CASSRVAGGPGNEQFF.

V gene TRBV27 combines with J gene TRBJ2-1; D may be TRBD2 (5 bases). The CDR3 has 16 amino acids. Germline V lookup: CDR1 MNHEY, CDR2 SMNVEV (reference sequence). With 10 bases removed from V and 3 bases from J, the gap between germline ends came to 22 bases. DNA for the CDR3: TGTGCCACCCAATTAAGCGGCAGTTCACTCTACAATGAGCAGTTCTTC. Protein: CATQLSGSSLYNEQFF.

The chain is built from TRBV30 and TRBJ2-7; perhaps TRBD2 as D (6 bases). This CDR3 region has 13 residues. Looked up from germline, CDR1 is GTSNPN and CDR2 is SVGIG (reference sequence). Trimming shortened V by 8 bases and J by 7 bases, and 21 bases separated the two germline ends. The DNA for the CDR3 is TGTGCCCAGAGGGGAGGCGTAGGTTTGGAGCAGTACTTC. Translation gives CAQRGGVGLEQYF.

The chain combines TRBV13 with TRBJ2-1; possible D gene TRBD2, 6 bases. The CDR3 is 16 residues long. With 5 bases removed from V and 7 bases from J, the gap between germline ends came to 21 bases. Germline V lookup: CDR1 PRHDT, CDR2 FYEKMQ (reference sequence). CDR3: CASSPIGGYPGNEQFF. As DNA, the CDR3 is TGTGCCAGCAGCCCAATCGGGGGTTACCCTGGGAATGAGCAGTTCTTC.

V gene TRBV29-1 combines with J gene TRBJ1-3; 7 positions agree with TRBD1. CDR1 SQVTM and CDR2 ANQGSEA come from the germline V gene. This CDR3 region has 13 residues. V gave up 7 bases and J gave up 4 bases; unmatched junction bases: 7. The CDR3 DNA reads as TGCAGCGCCCAAAAGGACAGGGGAAACACCATATATTTT. Its translation: CSAQKDRGNTIYF.

This clone was seen a single time. This chain links TRBV9 with TRBJ2-7; D is unclear. This CDR3 has 13 amino acids. Trimming stripped 0 bases from V and 2 bases from J, with 6 bases between. The germline gives CDR1 SGDLS, CDR2 YYNGEE. CDR3 loop: CASSVGAAYEQYF. The CDR3 nucleotides are TGTGCCAGCAGCGTAGGGGCAGCCTACGAGCAGTACTTC.

The CDR3 coding sequence is TGTGCCAGCAGTACGGGACAGGGGTTCCACGAGCAGTACTTC. Residues: CASSTGQGFHEQYF. The chain links TRBV7-8 to TRBJ2-7, with 10 bases aligning to TRBD1. This CDR3 has 14 residues. Germline CDR1 and CDR2: SGHVS and FQNEAQ. Unmatched junction bases numbered 7, after V lost 6 bases and J lost 5 bases.

The V gene is TRBV9, the J gene TRBJ2-1; TRBD1 agrees at 7 bases. Trimming cost V 4 bases and J 3 bases; bases outside gene matches: 13. CDR3 length: 17 amino acids. Germline-derived CDR1 and CDR2 are SGDLS and YYNGEE. The CDR3 here is CASSPLTGDEFYNEQFF. CDR3 in DNA: TGTGCCAGCAGCCCTCTCACAGGGGATGAATTCTACAATGAGCAGTTCTTC.

The chain recombines TRBV5-1 with TRBJ1-6; TRBD1 aligns across 9 bases. The V gene's germline CDR1 is SGHRS and CDR2 YFSETQ. The trim removed 6 bases at V and 8 bases at J, leaving 3 bases unmatched. The CDR3 spans 13 residues. The CDR3 spells CASNRDRDSPLHF. As DNA, the CDR3 is TGCGCCAGCAACCGGGACAGGGATTCACCCCTCCACTTT.

This sequence joins TRBV27 and TRBJ2-1; 11 nucleotides line up with TRBD2. In germline, CDR1 is MNHEY, CDR2 SMNVEV (reference sequence). V shed 7 bases, J shed 9 bases, and the junction held 14 bases outside the gene matches. This CDR3 is 16 amino acids long. DNA for the CDR3: TGTGCCAGCACACCATATAGCGGGGGGGCATGGAGTGAGCAGTTCTTC. Its translation is CASTPYSGGAWSEQFF.

V is TRBV18 and J is TRBJ2-2; no clear D. The CDR3 covers 15 residues. Trimming stripped 5 bases from V and 1 base from J, with 11 bases between. Germline values: CDR1 KGHSH, CDR2 LQKENI. In DNA form, the CDR3 reads TGTGCCAGCTCAGAATACAGTGGGAACACCGGGGAGCTGTTTTTT. Residues: CASSEYSGNTGELFF.

This chain joins TRBV5-1 and TRBJ2-1; 7 positions agree with TRBD2. V trimming: 0 bases; J trimming: 2 bases; junction bases outside the gene matches: 5. Germline V gives CDR1 SGHRS, CDR2 YFSETQ. The CDR3 has 16 amino acids. CDR3 in amino acids: CASSLGAGTTYNEQFF. Here the CDR3 DNA reads TGCGCCAGCAGCTTGGGAGCCGGGACTACCTACAATGAGCAGTTCTTC.

V is TRBV5-5 and J is TRBJ2-3, with D perhaps matching TRBD1 (6 bases). V gave up 4 bases and J gave up 3 bases, with 24 bases separating them. CDR1 SGHKS and CDR2 YYEKEE come from the germline V gene (reference sequence). The CDR3 contains 18 residues. CDR3 in DNA: TGTGCCAGCAGCCCCGGGACACACCGAAATCCTCGTACAGATACGCAGTATTTT. Amino acids: CASSPGTHRNPRTDTQYF.

The J gene is TRBJ2-3, the V gene TRBV5-6, with a possible D match to TRBD2 (6 bases). V was trimmed by 0 bases and J by 3 bases, leaving 20 bases between them. The CDR3 totals 18 residues. Germline assignment: CDR1 SGHDT and CDR2 YYEEEE. CDR3 amino acids: CASSLDLLGGVGTDTQYF. Written as DNA, the CDR3 is TGTGCCAGCAGCTTGGACCTCCTCGGGGGAGTCGGTACAGATACGCAGTATTTT. Complete variable domain (other parts from reference TRBV5-6 and TRBJ2-3): DAGVTQSPTHLIKTRGQQVTLRCSPKSGHDTVSWYQQALGQGPQFIFQYYEEEERQRGNFPDRFSGHQFPNYSSELNVNALLLGDSALYLCASSLDLLGGVGTDTQYFGPGTRLTVL.

The rearrangement joins TRBV2 to TRBJ1-2, with D tentatively TRBD1 (5 bases). This CDR3 has 15 residues. Germline V lookup: CDR1 SNHLY, CDR2 FYNNEI. The ends were cut back, 7 bases at V and 3 bases at J, with 18 bases in the middle. CDR3 nucleotide sequence: TGTGCCAGCATGCGGACCCTACAGGTTTACTATGGCTACACCTTC. Translation gives CASMRTLQVYYGYTF.